This TCR beta chain was sequenced in a study of blood T cells in healthy people across ages. Study-level findings and limits: Correlation between TCR beta diversity and naive T cell percentage was strong. The CMV status of each donor remained undetermined, and this could have confounded shifts in expanded clonotypes. The recorded TCR beta diversity per million T cells decreased in a roughly linear manner with age.

The CDR3 spans 14 residues. J was trimmed by 0 bases and V by 6 bases; bases with no gene match: 4. Points on this clonotype: No antigen is known for it.

Sample-barcoded 5' priming and a J-beta primer mix drove a second PCR of roughly 7 to 11 cycles. TCRdb reprocessed the 5' RACE reads with MiXCR, giving one entry per CDR3 protein. The sample includes approximately 1,100,000 distinct CDR3 sequences, more than 35% of them seen just once. Sequencing input: blood. V gene TRBV12-3 or TRBV12-4 combines with J gene TRBJ2-7, with 8 bases fitting TRBD1. The sequence was obtained from a woman aged 60-75 years in good health. The CDR3 loop reads CASRRQGISYEQYF. CDR3 bases: TGTGCCAGCAGGCGACAGGGGATCTCCTACGAGCAGTACTTC.